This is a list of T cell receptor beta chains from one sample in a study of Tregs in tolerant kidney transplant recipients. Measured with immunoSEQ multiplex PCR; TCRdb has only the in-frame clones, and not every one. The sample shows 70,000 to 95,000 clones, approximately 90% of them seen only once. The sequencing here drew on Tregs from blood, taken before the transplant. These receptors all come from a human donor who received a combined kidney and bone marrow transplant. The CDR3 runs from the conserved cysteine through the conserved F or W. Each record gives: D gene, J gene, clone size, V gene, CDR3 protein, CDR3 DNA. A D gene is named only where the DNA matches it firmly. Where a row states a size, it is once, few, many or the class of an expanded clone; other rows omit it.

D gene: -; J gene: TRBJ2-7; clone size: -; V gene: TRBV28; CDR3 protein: CASRPRAGPSTYEQYF; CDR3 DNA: TGTGCCAGCAGACCTCGGGCGGGACCATCAACCTACGAGCAGTACTTC
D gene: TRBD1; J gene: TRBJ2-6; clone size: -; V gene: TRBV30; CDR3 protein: CAYGTGDSGANVLTF; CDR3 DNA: TGTGCCTACGGGACAGGGGACTCTGGGGCCAACGTCCTGACTTTC
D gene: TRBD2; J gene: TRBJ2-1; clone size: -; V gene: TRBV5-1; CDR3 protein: CASSLGVTSGSVLEQFF; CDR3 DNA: TGCGCCAGCAGCTTGGGTGTGACTAGCGGGAGTGTTCTTGAGCAGTTCTTC
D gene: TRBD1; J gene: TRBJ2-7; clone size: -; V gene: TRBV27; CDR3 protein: CASSSRTGGYEQYF; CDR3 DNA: TGTGCCAGCAGTTCCCGGACAGGGGGGTACGAGCAGTACTTC
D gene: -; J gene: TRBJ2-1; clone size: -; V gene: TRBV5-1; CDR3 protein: CASSLTSSGYEQFF; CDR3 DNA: TGCGCCAGCAGCCTAACGTCGAGCGGGTATGAGCAGTTCTTC
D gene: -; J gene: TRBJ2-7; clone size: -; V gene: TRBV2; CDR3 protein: CASMREAEQYF; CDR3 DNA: TGTGCCAGCATGAGGGAGGCCGAGCAGTACTTC
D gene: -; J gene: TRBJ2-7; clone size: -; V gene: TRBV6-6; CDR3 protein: CASRPGSYEQYF; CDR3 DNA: TGTGCCAGCAGGCCAGGCTCCTACGAGCAGTACTTC
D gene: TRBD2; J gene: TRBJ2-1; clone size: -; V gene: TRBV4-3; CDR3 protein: CASSQDRGRPYNEQFF; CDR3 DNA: TGCGCCAGCAGCCAAGATCGCGGGAGGCCCTACAATGAGCAGTTCTTC
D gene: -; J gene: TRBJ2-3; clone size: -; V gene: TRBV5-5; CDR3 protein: CASSLRQLSTDTQYF; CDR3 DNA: TGTGCCAGCAGCTTGCGGCAGCTTAGCACAGATACGCAGTATTTT
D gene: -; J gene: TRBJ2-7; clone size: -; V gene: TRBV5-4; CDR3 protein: CASSLFQGSYEQYF; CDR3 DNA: TGTGCCAGCAGCTTGTTCCAGGGTAGCTACGAGCAGTACTTC
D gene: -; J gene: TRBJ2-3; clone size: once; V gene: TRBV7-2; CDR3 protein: CASSLVIVPGLTDTQYF; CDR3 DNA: TGTGCCAGCAGCTTAGTAATCGTACCGGGTTTAACAGATACGCAGTATTTT
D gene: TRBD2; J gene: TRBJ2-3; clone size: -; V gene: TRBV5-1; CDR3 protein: CASSLELAGGPNTQYF; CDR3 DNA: TGCGCCAGCAGCTTGGAACTAGCGGGAGGGCCGAATACGCAGTATTTT
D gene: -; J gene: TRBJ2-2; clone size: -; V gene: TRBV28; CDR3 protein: CASTRRGNTGELFF; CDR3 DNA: TGTGCCAGCACACGGAGGGGGAACACCGGGGAGCTGTTTTTT
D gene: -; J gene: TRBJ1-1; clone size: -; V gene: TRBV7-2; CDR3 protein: CASSLDLKNTEAFF; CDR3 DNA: TGTGCCAGCAGCTTAGACCTAAAGAACACTGAAGCTTTCTTT
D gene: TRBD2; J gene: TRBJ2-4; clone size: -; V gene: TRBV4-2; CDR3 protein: CASSQDRFPVTSRYGAKNIQYF; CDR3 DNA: TGTGCCAGCAGCCAAGATAGGTTCCCCGTGACTAGCCGCTATGGGGCCAAAAACATTCAGTACTTC
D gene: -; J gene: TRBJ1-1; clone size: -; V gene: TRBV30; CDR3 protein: CAWETAFMNTEAFF; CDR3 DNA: TGTGCCTGGGAGACAGCGTTCATGAACACTGAAGCTTTCTTT
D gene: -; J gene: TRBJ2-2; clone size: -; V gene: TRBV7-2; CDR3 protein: CASSLEGPTGELFF; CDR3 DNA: TGTGCCAGCAGCTTAGAAGGTCCCACCGGGGAGCTGTTTTTT
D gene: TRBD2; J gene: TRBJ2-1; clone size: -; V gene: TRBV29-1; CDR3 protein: CSVLTSGTYNEQFF; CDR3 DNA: TGCAGCGTTTTGACTAGCGGCACCTACAATGAGCAGTTCTTC
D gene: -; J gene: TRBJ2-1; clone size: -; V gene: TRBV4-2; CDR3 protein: CASSQGKTGNEQFF; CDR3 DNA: TGTGCCAGCAGCCAAGGGAAGACGGGCAATGAGCAGTTCTTC
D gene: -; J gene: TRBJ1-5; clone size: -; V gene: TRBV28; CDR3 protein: CASSFTRTLLMGNQPQHF; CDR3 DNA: TGTGCCAGCAGTTTTACCCGGACCCTTTTGATGGGCAATCAGCCCCAGCATTTT
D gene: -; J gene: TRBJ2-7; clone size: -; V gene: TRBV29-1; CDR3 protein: CSAIQPPYEQYF; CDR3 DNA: TGCAGCGCCATCCAGCCGCCCTACGAGCAGTACTTC
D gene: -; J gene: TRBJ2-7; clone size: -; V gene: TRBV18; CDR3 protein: CASSPRRDVEQYF; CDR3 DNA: TGTGCCAGCTCACCGCGTAGGGATGTCGAGCAGTACTTC
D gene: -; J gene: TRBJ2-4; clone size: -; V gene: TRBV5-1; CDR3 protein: CASSLAPGVKNIQYF; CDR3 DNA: TGCGCCAGCAGCTTGGCTCCGGGGGTAAAAAACATTCAGTACTTC
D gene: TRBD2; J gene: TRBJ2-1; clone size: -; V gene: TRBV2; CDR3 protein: CASSEPGLEQFF; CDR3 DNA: TGTGCCAGCAGTGAACCGGGACTAGAGCAGTTCTTC
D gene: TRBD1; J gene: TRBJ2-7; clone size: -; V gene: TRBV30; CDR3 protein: CAWRAPGQGVNEQYF; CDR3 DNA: TGTGCCTGGAGGGCACCAGGACAGGGGGTCAACGAGCAGTACTTC
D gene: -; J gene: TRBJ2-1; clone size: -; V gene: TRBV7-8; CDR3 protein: CASSFPGEQFF; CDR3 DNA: TGTGCCAGCAGCTTCCCAGGGGAGCAGTTCTTC
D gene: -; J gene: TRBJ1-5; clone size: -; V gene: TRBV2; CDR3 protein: CASSWGQGSNQPQHF; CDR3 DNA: TGTGCCAGCAGTTGGGGGCAGGGTAGCAATCAGCCCCAGCATTTT
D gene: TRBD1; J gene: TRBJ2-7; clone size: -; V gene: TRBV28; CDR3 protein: CASSLRGQQIYEQYF; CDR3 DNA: TGTGCCAGCAGTTTAAGGGGACAGCAAATCTACGAGCAGTACTTC
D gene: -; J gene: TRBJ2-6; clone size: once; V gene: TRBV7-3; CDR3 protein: CASSLRGLDSGANVLTF; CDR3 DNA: TGTGCCAGCAGCTTGCGGGGCCTTGATTCTGGGGCCAACGTCCTGACTTTC
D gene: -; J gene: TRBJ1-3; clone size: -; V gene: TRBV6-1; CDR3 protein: CASSGGYRSSGNTIYF; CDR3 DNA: TGTGCCAGCAGTGGGGGATACAGGAGCTCTGGAAACACCATATATTTT
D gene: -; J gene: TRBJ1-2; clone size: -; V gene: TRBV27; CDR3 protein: CASSSSGLYGYTF; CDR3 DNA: TGTGCCAGCAGTTCATCGGGGCTGTATGGCTACACCTTC
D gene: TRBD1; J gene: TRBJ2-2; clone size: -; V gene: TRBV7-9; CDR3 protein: CASSSRQGDGELFF; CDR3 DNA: TGTGCCAGCAGCTCACGACAGGGGGATGGGGAGCTGTTTTTT
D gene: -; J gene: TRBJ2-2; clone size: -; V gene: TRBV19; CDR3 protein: CASSRGGTGTGELFF; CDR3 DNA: TGTGCCAGTAGTCGCGGGGGGACAGGGACCGGGGAGCTGTTTTTT
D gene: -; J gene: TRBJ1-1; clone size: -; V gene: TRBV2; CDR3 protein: CASSEGTRGSATEAFF; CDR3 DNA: TGTGCCAGCAGTGAAGGAACCAGGGGAAGCGCCACTGAAGCTTTCTTT
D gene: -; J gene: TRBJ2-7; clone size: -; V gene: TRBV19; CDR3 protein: CASSSQGGEQYF; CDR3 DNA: TGTGCCAGTAGTAGCCAGGGTGGGGAGCAGTACTTC
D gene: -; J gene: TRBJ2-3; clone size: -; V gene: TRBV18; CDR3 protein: CASSPTDSYRITDTQYF; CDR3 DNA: TGTGCCAGCTCACCCACGGACTCTTACCGAATCACAGATACGCAGTATTTT
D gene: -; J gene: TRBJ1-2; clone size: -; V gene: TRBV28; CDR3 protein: CASSFSRYYGYTF; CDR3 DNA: TGTGCCAGCAGTTTTTCCAGATACTATGGCTACACCTTC
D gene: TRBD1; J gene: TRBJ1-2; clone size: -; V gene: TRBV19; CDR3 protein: CASSIVGRGQSGYTF; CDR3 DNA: TGTGCCAGTAGTATAGTTGGCAGGGGGCAATCTGGCTACACCTTC
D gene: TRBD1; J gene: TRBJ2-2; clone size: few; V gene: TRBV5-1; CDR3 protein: CASSWGQSTGELFF; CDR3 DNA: TGCGCCAGCAGCTGGGGACAGAGCACCGGGGAGCTGTTTTTT
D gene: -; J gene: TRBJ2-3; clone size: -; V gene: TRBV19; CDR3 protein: CASSHPADLTDTQYF; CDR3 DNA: TGTGCCAGTAGCCACCCCGCGGATCTCACAGATACGCAGTATTTT
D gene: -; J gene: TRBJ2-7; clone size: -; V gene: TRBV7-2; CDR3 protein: CASSSPSGRNSYEQYF; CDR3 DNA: TGTGCCAGCAGCTCCCCCTCGGGACGGAACTCCTACGAGCAGTACTTC
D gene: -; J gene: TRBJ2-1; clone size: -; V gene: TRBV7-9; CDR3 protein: CASSLARGRAYNEQFF; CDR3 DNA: TGTGCCAGCAGCTTAGCGCGTGGGAGAGCTTACAATGAGCAGTTCTTC
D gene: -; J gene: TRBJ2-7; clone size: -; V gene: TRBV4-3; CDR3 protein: CASSQAPDRTYEQYF; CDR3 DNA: TGCGCCAGCAGCCAAGCTCCTGACAGGACCTACGAGCAGTACTTC
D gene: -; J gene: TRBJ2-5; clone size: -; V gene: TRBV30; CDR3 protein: CAWSRTDQETQYF; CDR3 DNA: TGTGCCTGGAGTAGGACGGACCAAGAGACCCAGTACTTC
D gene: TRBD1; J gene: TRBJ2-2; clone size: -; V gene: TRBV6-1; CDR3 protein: CASSVRDRNTGELFF; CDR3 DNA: TGTGCCAGCAGTGTGAGGGACAGGAACACCGGGGAGCTGTTTTTT
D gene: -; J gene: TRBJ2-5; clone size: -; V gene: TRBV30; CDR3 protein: CAWSPPWGDGAQETQYF; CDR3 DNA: TGTGCCTGGAGTCCTCCCTGGGGAGACGGAGCCCAAGAGACCCAGTACTTC
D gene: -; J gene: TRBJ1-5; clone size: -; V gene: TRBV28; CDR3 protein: CASCNGGYQPQHF; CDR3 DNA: TGTGCCAGCTGCAACGGGGGATACCAGCCCCAGCATTTT
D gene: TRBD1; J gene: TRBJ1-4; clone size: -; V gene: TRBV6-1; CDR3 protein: CASSEDRGLRKLFF; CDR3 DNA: TGTGCCAGCAGTGAAGACAGGGGGCTAAGGAAACTGTTTTTT
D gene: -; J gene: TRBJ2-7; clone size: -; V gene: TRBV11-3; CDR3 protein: CASSPPGVYEQYF; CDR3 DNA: TGTGCCAGCAGCCCACCGGGGGTCTACGAGCAGTACTTC
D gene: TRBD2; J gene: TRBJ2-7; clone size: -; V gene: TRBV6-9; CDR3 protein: CASTTSESYEQYF; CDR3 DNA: TGTGCCAGCACCACTAGCGAGTCCTACGAGCAGTACTTC
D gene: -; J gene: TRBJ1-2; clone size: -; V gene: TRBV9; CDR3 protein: CASSQEISGQTNYGYTF; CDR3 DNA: TGTGCCAGCAGCCAAGAGATCTCAGGGCAGACTAACTATGGCTACACCTTC
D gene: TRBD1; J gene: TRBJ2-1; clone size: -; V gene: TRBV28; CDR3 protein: CASHGQEYNEQFF; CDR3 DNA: TGTGCCAGTCATGGACAGGAGTACAATGAGCAGTTCTTC
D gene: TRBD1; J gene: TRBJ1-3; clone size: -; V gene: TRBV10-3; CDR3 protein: CAISERGTGLGNTIYF; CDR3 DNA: TGTGCCATCAGTGAGCGAGGGACAGGGTTGGGAAACACCATATATTTT